This paragraph covers one TCR beta chain sequence. The sample originates from a study of T cell clones after liver transplantation. Method: immunoSEQ multiplex PCR; TCRdb's copy keeps in-frame clones and lacks some. The repertoire holds around 110,000 clones, 75% to 95% seen once, with around 0.86% in the top ten. Trimming shortened V by 6 bases and J by 3 bases, and 0 bases separated the two germline ends. Germline CDR1 reads DFQATT; CDR2 reads SNEGSKA (reference sequence). The CDR3 extends over 9 amino acids. Sequenced material: CD4+ T cells from blood, taken 12 months after liver transplant. The source is a human patient who received a liver transplant. Some T cells may have come from the graft donor. This chain connects TRBV20-1 to TRBJ2-1; D unresolved. The CDR3 protein is CSAYNEQFF. The CDR3 DNA reads as TGCAGTGCCTACAATGAGCAGTTCTTC.